A selection of T cell receptor beta chains follows, all from one sample in a study of CD8 T cells in Susac syndrome. TCRdb reprocessed the immunoSEQ multiplex PCR reads with MiXCR, giving one entry per CDR3 protein. The table records 75,000 to 100,000 distinct CDR3 sequences, roughly 94% of them present only once. Source material: CD8+ T cells from PBMCs. The receptor source for this set is a human donor with Susac syndrome. Each CDR3 is given with its conserved first and last residue.

v_gene	j_gene	CDR3aa
TRBV29-1	TRBJ2-2	CSVDWTGKEGTGELFF
TRBV6-5	TRBJ1-1	CASGLGGNTEAFF
TRBV2	TRBJ1-3	CASSDRDSSGNTIYF
TRBV4-1	TRBJ2-7	CASSPGTSGSYEQYF
TRBV29-1	TRBJ2-1	CSPKSGNEQFF
TRBV27	TRBJ1-1	CASSYRGMNTEAFF
TRBV30	TRBJ2-1	CAWSVSGPYNEQFF
TRBV12-3/TRBV12-4	TRBJ2-7	CASSLGSGFEQYF
TRBV27	TRBJ2-7	CASSLSPTSEQYF
TRBV7-9	TRBJ2-1	CASSSLSGYNEQFF
TRBV19	TRBJ2-5	CATDSQETQYF
TRBV7-6	TRBJ1-1	CASSPGQGFEAFF
TRBV9	TRBJ1-1	CASSPGQGEWATEAFF
TRBV6-2/TRBV6-3	TRBJ2-5	CASSYSAERWETQYF
TRBV2	TRBJ2-1	CASHRDRDDEQFF
TRBV6-2/TRBV6-3	TRBJ1-2	CASSYGTYGYTF
TRBV7-2	TRBJ1-2	CASSPLGVNYGYTF
TRBV10-3	TRBJ2-7	CASTGQAYEQYF
TRBV2	TRBJ1-5	CASRGVRNNQPQHF
TRBV7-2	TRBJ2-7	CASSLAGHMEEQYF
TRBV7-9	TRBJ1-2	CASSSPGLYGYTF
TRBV12-3/TRBV12-4	TRBJ2-5	CASSPDIFRTKQETQYF
TRBV3-1	TRBJ2-3	CASSHRLAGADTQYF
TRBV7-9	TRBJ2-5	CASSLVGASETQYF
TRBV6-5	TRBJ1-1	CASSYSWSLLNTEAFF
TRBV20-1	TRBJ2-7	CSASPPGMGSYEQYF
TRBV6-1	TRBJ1-5	CASSDLRQGWDQPQHF
TRBV7-9	TRBJ1-4	CASSLDFSTNEKLFF
TRBV12-3/TRBV12-4	TRBJ1-6	CASSPQGYPLHF
TRBV7-3	TRBJ2-3	CASSLTAGASTDTQYF
TRBV29-1	TRBJ2-7	CSATDAGYEQYF
TRBV10-3	TRBJ1-5	CAISEPSSGHQPQHF
TRBV29-1	TRBJ1-2	CSVEDGGTGWNYGYTF
TRBV6-1	TRBJ1-4	CASSLNGGNEKLFF
TRBV9	TRBJ2-1	CASSATGDNEQFF
TRBV7-9	TRBJ2-1	CASSSMGRAGSYNEQFF
TRBV5-6	TRBJ1-6	CASSLVQGDNSPLHF
TRBV21-1	TRBJ1-5	CASSPRVSRPQHF
TRBV29-1	TRBJ2-3	CSVGFVGGPFDTQYF